The clone carrying this T cell receptor beta chain was seen many times. MiXCR, run by TCRdb on the reads, gives a single entry per CDR3 protein. The table shows approximately 700,000 distinct CDR3 sequences, with approximately 40% occurring only once. V lost 2 bases and J lost 4; bases outside the gene matches: 8. Looked up from germline, CDR1 is SGHVS and CDR2 is FQNEAQ. The CDR3 is 16 amino acids. These data are taken from a study of T cell repertoires in cytomegalovirus infection. The rearrangement uses TRBV7-8 and TRBJ2-5, with 9 bases aligning to TRBD1. The TCR sequence derives from a human donor in good health (CMV status not recorded). Some clones in this sample may be carry-over from other donors' samples. Input material: PBMCs. The CDR3 coding sequence is TGTGCCAGCAGCTTACGGTCCGGGACAGGGACAGAGACCCAGTACTTC. Translating it yields CASSLRSGTGTETQYF.